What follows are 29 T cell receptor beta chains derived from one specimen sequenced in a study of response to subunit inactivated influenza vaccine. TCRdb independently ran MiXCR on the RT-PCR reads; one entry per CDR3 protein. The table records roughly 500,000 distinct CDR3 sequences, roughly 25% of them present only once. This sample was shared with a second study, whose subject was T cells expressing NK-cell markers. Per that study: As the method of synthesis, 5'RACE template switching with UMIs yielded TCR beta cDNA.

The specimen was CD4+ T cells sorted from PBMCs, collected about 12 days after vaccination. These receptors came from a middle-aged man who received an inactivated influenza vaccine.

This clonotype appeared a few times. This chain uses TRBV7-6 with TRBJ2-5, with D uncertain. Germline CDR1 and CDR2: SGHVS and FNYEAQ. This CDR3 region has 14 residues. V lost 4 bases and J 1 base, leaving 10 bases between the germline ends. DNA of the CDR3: TGTGCCAGCAGCTCTCCCCCTGGCCAAGAGACCCAGTACTTC. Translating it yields CASSSPPGQETQYF.

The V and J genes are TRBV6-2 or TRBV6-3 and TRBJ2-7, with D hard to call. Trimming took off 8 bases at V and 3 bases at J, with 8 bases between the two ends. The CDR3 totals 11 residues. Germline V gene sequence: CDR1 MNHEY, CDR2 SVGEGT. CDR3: CASQQLYEQYF. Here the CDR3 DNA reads TGTGCCAGCCAACAGCTCTACGAGCAGTACTTC.

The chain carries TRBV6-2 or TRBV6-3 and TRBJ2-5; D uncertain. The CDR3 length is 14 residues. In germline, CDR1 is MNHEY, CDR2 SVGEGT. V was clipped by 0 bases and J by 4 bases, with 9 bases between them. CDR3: CASSYSNVRETQYF. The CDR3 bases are TGTGCCAGCAGTTACTCGAACGTCAGAGAGACCCAGTACTTC.

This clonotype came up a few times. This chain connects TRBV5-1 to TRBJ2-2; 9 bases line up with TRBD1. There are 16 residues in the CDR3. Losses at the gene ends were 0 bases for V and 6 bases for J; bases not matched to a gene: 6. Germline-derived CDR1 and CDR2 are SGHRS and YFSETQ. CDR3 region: CASSLGTGGRSGELFF. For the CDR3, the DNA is TGCGCCAGCAGCTTGGGTACAGGGGGCCGTTCCGGGGAGCTGTTTTTT.

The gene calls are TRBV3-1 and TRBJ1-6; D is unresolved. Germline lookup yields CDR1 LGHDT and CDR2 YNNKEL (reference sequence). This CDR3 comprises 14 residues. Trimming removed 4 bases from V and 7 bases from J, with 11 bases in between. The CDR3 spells CASSPELGNSPLHF. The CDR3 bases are TGTGCCAGCAGCCCCGAACTGGGGAATTCACCCCTCCACTTT.

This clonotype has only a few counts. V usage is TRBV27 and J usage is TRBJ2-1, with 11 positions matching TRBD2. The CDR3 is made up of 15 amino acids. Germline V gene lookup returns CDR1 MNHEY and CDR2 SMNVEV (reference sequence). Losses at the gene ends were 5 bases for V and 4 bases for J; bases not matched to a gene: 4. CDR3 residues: CASSTLAGAYNEQFF. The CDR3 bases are TGTGCCAGCAGTACACTAGCGGGAGCGTACAATGAGCAGTTCTTC.

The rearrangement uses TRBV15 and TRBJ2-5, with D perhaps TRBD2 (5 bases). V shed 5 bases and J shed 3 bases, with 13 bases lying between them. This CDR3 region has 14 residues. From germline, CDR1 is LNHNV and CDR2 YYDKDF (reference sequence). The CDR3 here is CATSGPTREETQYF. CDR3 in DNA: TGTGCCACCAGCGGTCCAACTAGAGAAGAGACCCAGTACTTC.

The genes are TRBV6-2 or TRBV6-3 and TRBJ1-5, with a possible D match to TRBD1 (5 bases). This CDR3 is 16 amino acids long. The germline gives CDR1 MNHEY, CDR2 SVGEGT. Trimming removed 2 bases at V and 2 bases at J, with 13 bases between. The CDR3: CASSYSVRGGNQPQHF. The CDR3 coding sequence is TGTGCCAGCAGTTACAGCGTGAGAGGGGGCAATCAGCCCCAGCATTTT.

The CDR3, as DNA: TGCGCCAGCAGCTTGGGGGGGATTCAGAATCAGCCCCAGCATTTT. Translating gives CASSLGGIQNQPQHF. V gene TRBV5-1 combines with J gene TRBJ1-5, with D possibly being TRBD1 (5 bases). The germline V gene has CDR1 SGHRS and CDR2 YFSETQ. Trimming shortened V by 0 bases and J by 4 bases, and 11 bases separated the two germline ends. The CDR3 runs to 15 residues.

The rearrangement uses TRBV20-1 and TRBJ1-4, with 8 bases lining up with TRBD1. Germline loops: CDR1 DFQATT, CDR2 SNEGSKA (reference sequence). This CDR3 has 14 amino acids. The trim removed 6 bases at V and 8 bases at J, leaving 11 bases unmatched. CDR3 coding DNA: TGCAGTGCAAATGACAGGGGACGTGACGAAAAACTGTTTTTT. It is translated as CSANDRGRDEKLFF.

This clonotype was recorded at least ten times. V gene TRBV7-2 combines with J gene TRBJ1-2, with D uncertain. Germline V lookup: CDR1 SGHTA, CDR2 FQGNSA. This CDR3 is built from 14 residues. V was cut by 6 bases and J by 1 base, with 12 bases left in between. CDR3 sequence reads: CASRYPPVNYGYTF. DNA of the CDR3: TGTGCCAGCAGGTACCCCCCAGTTAACTATGGCTACACCTTC.

Here the CDR3 reads CASRQQGAISGNTIYF. CDR3 coding DNA: TGTGCCAGCAGACAACAGGGGGCCATCTCTGGAAACACCATATATTTT. J is TRBJ1-3 and V is TRBV3-1, with TRBD1 matching over 9 bases. Germline assignment: CDR1 LGHDT and CDR2 YNNKEL (reference sequence). With V trimmed by 6 bases and J by 0 bases, 6 bases remained unmatched. The CDR3 spans 16 residues.

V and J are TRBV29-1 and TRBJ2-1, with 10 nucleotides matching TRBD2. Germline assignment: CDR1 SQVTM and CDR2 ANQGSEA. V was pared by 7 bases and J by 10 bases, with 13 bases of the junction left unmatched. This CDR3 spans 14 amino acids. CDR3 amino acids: CSAAKRLAGVEQFF. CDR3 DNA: TGCAGCGCAGCGAAACGGCTAGCGGGGGTAGAGCAGTTCTTC.

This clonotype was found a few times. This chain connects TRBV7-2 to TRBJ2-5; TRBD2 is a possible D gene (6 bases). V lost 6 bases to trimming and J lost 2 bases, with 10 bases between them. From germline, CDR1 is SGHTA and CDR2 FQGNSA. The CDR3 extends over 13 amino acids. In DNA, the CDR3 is TGTGCCAGCAGTCGACTAGGGCAAGAGACCCAGTACTTC. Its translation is CASSRLGQETQYF.

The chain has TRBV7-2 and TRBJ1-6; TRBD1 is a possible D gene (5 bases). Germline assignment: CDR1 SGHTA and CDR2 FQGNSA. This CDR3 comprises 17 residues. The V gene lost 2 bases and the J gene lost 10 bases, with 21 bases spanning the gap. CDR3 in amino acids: CASSLPSGGLKGSPLHF. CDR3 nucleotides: TGTGCCAGCAGCTTACCCTCCGGGGGACTCAAAGGGTCACCCCTCCACTTT.

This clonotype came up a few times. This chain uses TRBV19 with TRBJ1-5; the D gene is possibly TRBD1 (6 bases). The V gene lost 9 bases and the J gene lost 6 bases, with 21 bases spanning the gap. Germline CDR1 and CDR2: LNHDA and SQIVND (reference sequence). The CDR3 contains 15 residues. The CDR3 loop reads CASTFGQGPGQPQHF. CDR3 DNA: TGTGCCAGCACCTTCGGGCAGGGGCCAGGTCAGCCCCAGCATTTT.

CDR3 region: CASSFPGAGRSGNTIYF. The DNA of the CDR3 is TGTGCCAGCAGTTTCCCGGGGGCGGGGAGGTCTGGAAACACCATATATTTT. The chain recombines TRBV28 with TRBJ1-3, with a possible D match to TRBD1 (6 bases). V shed 3 bases and J shed 1 base, with 16 bases lying between them. From germline, CDR1 is MDHEN and CDR2 SYDVKM. The CDR3 spans 17 residues.

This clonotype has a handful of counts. CDR3 region: CASSHVREAQNTGELFF. In DNA form, the CDR3 reads TGTGCCAGCAGCCATGTGCGGGAGGCCCAGAACACCGGGGAGCTGTTTTTT. The chain links TRBV3-1 to TRBJ2-2, with TRBD2 matching over 8 bases. Germline V gene data show CDR1 as LGHDT and CDR2 as YNNKEL (reference sequence). This CDR3 region has 17 residues. Trimming took 3 bases from V and 1 from J; bases not matched to a gene: 7.

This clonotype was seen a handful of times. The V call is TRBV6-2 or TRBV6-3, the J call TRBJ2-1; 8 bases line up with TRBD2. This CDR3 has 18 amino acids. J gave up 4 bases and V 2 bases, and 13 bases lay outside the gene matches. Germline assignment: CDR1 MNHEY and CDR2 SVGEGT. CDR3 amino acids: CASSYLAGGGFRYNEQFF. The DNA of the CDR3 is TGTGCCAGCAGTTACCTGGCGGGGGGCGGCTTTCGATACAATGAGCAGTTCTTC.

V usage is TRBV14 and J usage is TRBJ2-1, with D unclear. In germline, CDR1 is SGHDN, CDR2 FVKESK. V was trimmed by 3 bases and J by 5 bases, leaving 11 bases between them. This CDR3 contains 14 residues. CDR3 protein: CASSQIHWDNEQFF. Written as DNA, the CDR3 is TGTGCCAGCAGCCAGATACACTGGGACAATGAGCAGTTCTTC.

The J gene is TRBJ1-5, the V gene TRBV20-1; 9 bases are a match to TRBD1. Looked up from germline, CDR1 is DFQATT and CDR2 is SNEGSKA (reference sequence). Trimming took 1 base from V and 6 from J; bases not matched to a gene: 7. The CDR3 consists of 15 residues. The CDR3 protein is CSARVGTGRGQPQHF. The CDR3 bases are TGCAGTGCTAGAGTCGGGACAGGGAGGGGTCAGCCCCAGCATTTT.

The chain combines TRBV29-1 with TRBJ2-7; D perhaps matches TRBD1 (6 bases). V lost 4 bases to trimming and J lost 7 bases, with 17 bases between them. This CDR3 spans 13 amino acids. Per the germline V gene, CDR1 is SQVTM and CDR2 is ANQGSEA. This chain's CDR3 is CSVGGQGTGEQYF. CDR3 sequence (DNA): TGCAGCGTTGGGGGGCAGGGTACCGGTGAGCAGTACTTC.

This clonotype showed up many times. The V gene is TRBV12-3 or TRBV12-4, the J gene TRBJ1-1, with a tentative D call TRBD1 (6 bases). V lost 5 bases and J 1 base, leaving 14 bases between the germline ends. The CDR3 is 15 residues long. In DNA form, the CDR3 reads TGTGCCAGCAGTCCATTACAGGGAGGGAACACTGAAGCTTTCTTT. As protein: CASSPLQGGNTEAFF.

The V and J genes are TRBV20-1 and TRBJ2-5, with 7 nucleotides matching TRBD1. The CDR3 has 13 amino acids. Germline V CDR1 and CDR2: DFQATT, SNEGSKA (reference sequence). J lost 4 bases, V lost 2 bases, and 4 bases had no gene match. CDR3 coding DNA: TGCAGTGCTAGACCACAGGGGCGAGAGACCCAGTACTTC. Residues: CSARPQGRETQYF.

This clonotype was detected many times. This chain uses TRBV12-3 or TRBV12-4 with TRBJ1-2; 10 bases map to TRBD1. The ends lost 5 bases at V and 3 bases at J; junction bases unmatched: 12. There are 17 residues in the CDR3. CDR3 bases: TGTGCCAGCAGTATGAATGCGGGACAGGGGATCCACTATGGCTACACCTTC. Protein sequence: CASSMNAGQGIHYGYTF.

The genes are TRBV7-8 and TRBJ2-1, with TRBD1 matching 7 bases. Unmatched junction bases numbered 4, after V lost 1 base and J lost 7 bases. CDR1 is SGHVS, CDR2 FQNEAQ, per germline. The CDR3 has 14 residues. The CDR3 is CASSLVGGENEQFF. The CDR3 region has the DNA TGTGCCAGCAGCTTAGTAGGGGGCGAAAATGAGCAGTTCTTC.

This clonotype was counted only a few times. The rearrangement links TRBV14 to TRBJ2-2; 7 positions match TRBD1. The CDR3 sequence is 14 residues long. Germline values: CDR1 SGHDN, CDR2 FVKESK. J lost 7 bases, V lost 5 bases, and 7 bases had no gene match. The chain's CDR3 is CASSLRTGGGELFF. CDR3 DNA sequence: TGTGCCAGCAGCTTGCGGACAGGTGGCGGGGAGCTGTTTTTT.

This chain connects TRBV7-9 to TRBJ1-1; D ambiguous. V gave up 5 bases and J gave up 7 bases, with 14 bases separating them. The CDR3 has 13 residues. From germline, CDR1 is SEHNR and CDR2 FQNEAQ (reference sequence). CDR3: CASSEKGSHEAFF. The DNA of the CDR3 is TGTGCCAGCAGCGAAAAGGGTTCTCATGAAGCTTTCTTT.

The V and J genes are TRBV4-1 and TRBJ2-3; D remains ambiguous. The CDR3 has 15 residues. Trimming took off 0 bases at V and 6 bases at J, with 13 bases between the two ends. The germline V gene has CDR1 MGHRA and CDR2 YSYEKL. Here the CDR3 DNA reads TGCGCCAGCAGCCAAGACTACCCCAGCGTCGATACGCAGTATTTT. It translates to CASSQDYPSVDTQYF.